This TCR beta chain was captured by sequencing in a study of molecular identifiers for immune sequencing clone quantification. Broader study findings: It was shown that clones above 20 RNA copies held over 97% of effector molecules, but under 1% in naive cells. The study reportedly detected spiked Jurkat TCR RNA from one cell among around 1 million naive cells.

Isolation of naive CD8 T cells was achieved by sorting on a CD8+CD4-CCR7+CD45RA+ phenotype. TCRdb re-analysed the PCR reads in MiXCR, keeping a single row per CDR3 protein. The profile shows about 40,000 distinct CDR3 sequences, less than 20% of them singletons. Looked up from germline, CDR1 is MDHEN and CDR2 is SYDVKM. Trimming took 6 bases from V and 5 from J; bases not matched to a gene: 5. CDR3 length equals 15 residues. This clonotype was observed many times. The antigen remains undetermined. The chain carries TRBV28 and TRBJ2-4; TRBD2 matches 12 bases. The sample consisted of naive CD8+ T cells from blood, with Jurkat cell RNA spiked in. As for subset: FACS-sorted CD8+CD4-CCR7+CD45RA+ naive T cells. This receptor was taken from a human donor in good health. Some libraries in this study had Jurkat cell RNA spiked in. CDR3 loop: CASRMTSGRQNIQYF. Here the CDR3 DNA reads TGTGCCAGCAGGATGACTAGCGGGAGACAAAACATTCAGTACTTC.